Following are 19 T cell receptor beta chains from one sample sequenced in a study of patients and donors after allogeneic stem cell transplantation. TCRdb used MiXCR to reprocess the RT-PCR reads, holding one entry per CDR3 protein. The profile shows 800,000 to 1,000,000 distinct CDR3 sequences, approximately 18% of them singletons. The sequencing sample was made of blood, either unsorted or a sorted T cell fraction (not recorded which). The receptor set was obtained from a human donor who was either an allogeneic HSCT recipient or a stem cell or donor lymphocyte infusion donor (not recorded which). It is not recorded whose cells these are; they may come from a transplant donor.

This clonotype has only a few counts. The chain combines TRBV29-1 with TRBJ1-2, with 9 bases that match TRBD1. V lost 7 bases and J lost 8; bases outside the gene matches: 8. The CDR3 runs 12 residues. Per germline, CDR1 SQVTM and CDR2 ANQGSEA. In nucleotides, the CDR3 is TGCAGCGGTAACAGGGGGCAAAACGGCTACACCTTC. Its translation is CSGNRGQNGYTF.

The rearrangement joins TRBV3-1 to TRBJ1-6, with D unclear. The CDR3 has 14 amino acids. Trimming shortened V by 1 base and J by 5 bases, and 6 bases separated the two germline ends. CDR1 and CDR2 (germline): LGHDT, YNNKEL (reference sequence). CDR3 nucleotides: TGTGCCAGCAGCCAAGGAGAGAATAATTCACCCCTCCACTTT. Amino acids: CASSQGENNSPLHF. The full variable domain, in which reference TRBV3-1 and TRBJ1-6 provide the parts outside the CDR3, is DTAVSQTPKYLVTQMGNDKSIKCEQNLGHDTMYWYKQDSKKFLKIMFSYNNKELIINETVPNRFSPKSPDKAHLNLHINSLELGDSAVYFCASSQGENNSPLHFGNGTRLTVT.

This clonotype occurred many times. The rearrangement links TRBV7-6 to TRBJ1-1, with 9 bases fitting TRBD1. This CDR3 is 14 amino acids long. J gave up 5 bases and V 5 bases, and 6 bases lay outside the gene matches. From germline, CDR1 is SGHVS and CDR2 FNYEAQ. The CDR3 bases are TGTGCCAGCAGCCTCCGGACAGGGGTGACTGAAGCTTTCTTT. It yields the protein CASSLRTGVTEAFF.

Remarks on this clonotype: No conserved phenylalanine or tryptophan ends this CDR3, so it is likely a read error. The rearrangement uses TRBV20-1 and TRBJ2-2; D gene ambiguous. This CDR3 spans 12 amino acids. V was cut by 5 bases and J by 2 bases, with 6 bases left in between. Germline assignment: CDR1 DFQATT and CDR2 SNEGSKA (reference sequence). In DNA form, the CDR3 reads TGCAGTGCTCCCGACAACACCGGGGAGCTGTTTTTA. This codes for CSAPDNTGELFL.

The chain combines TRBV10-3 with TRBJ2-1; 9 positions agree with TRBD2. The germline V gene encodes CDR1 ENHRY and CDR2 SYGVKD. The CDR3 is made up of 13 amino acids. Trimming at V came to 7 bases and at J to 6 bases, leaving 4 bases not matched to a gene. This chain's CDR3 is CAIKAGGGNEQFF. DNA of the CDR3: TGTGCCATCAAAGCGGGGGGTGGCAATGAGCAGTTCTTC.

This clonotype was seen a few times. The V call is TRBV12-3 or TRBV12-4, the J call TRBJ1-3, with a weak D call TRBD1 (6 bases). The V gene lost 9 bases and the J gene lost 0 bases, with 15 bases spanning the gap. The CDR3 sequence is 15 residues long. CDR3 bases: TGTGCCAGTACCACTGGACAGTCCTCTGGAAACACCATATATTTT. Translated: CASTTGQSSGNTIYF.

This clonotype turned up a few times. The chain employs TRBV5-1 and TRBJ2-2, with D uncertain. CDR3 length equals 15 residues. Germline loops: CDR1 SGHRS, CDR2 YFSETQ. The ends were cut back, 4 bases at V and 3 bases at J, with 13 bases in the middle. In nucleotides, the CDR3 is TGCGCCAGCAGCCCGGGTGTGCTCGACACCGGGGAGCTGTTTTTT. The encoded protein is CASSPGVLDTGELFF.

The chain uses TRBV10-3 and TRBJ2-7, with D perhaps TRBD1 (5 bases). This CDR3 is built from 12 residues. The V gene lost 11 bases and the J gene lost 1 base, with 12 bases spanning the gap. Germline lookup yields CDR1 ENHRY and CDR2 SYGVKD. The CDR3 DNA is TGTGCCCTCAAAGGGGAATCCTACGAGCAGTACTTC. Translated: CALKGESYEQYF.

This clonotype has a handful of counts. The chain is built from TRBV5-1 and TRBJ2-7, with a weak D call TRBD1 (6 bases). Germline CDR1 and CDR2: SGHRS and YFSETQ. Trimming took 0 bases from V and 3 from J, leaving 22 bases between them. The CDR3 spans 18 residues. The CDR3 sequence is CASSLDWAGDNRDYEQYF. CDR3 sequence (DNA): TGCGCCAGCAGCTTGGATTGGGCAGGGGATAATAGGGACTACGAGCAGTACTTC. The full variable domain, its missing parts supplied by reference TRBV5-1 and TRBJ2-7, is KAGVTQTPRYLIKTRGQQVTLSCSPISGHRSVSWYQQTPGQGLQFLFEYFSETQRNKGNFPGRFSGRQFSNSRSEMNVSTLELGDSALYLCASSLDWAGDNRDYEQYFGPGTRLTVT.

The CDR3: CSAVLTKTNEQFF. For the CDR3, the DNA is TGCAGTGCTGTTCTCACTAAGACCAATGAGCAGTTCTTC. V and J are TRBV20-1 and TRBJ2-1; D is ambiguous. The CDR3 runs 13 residues. Trimming removed 5 bases at V and 6 bases at J, with 14 bases between. Germline loops: CDR1 DFQATT, CDR2 SNEGSKA (reference sequence).

The V call is TRBV18, the J call TRBJ1-2; D is ambiguous. The CDR3 runs 14 residues. Germline loops: CDR1 KGHSH, CDR2 LQKENI. The ends were cut back, 3 bases at V and 3 bases at J, with 11 bases in the middle. CDR3 amino acids: CASSPAQLDYGYTF. DNA of the CDR3: TGTGCCAGCTCACCGGCTCAGTTGGACTATGGCTACACCTTC.

This clonotype was seen only a few times. The rearrangement uses TRBV5-1 and TRBJ2-7, with D uncertain. From germline, CDR1 is SGHRS and CDR2 YFSETQ. V lost 1 base to trimming and J lost 6 bases, with 11 bases between them. The length of the CDR3 is 13 residues. The CDR3 DNA follows: TGCGCCAGCAGCTTGATGGAATTGGGCGAGCAGTACTTC. Translating gives CASSLMELGEQYF.

This clonotype was recorded a few times. This chain joins TRBV4-1 and TRBJ2-7; D might be TRBD1 (5 bases). The V gene lost 0 bases and the J gene lost 2 bases, with 14 bases spanning the gap. CDR3 length: 16 amino acids. Germline V lookup: CDR1 MGHRA, CDR2 YSYEKL. DNA of the CDR3: TGCGCCAGCAGCCAAGAGTCCCAGGGTTGGACCTACGAGCAGTACTTC. Translation gives CASSQESQGWTYEQYF.

This chain uses TRBV12-3 or TRBV12-4 with TRBJ1-1; D perhaps matches TRBD1 (5 bases). The germline V and J ends were trimmed by 2 bases and 3 bases, with 13 bases remaining between them. CDR3 length: 15 residues. CDR3 amino acids: CASSLLSPGHTEAFF. CDR3 nucleotide sequence: TGTGCCAGCAGTTTATTATCCCCAGGGCACACTGAAGCTTTCTTT.

This clonotype showed up just a few times. The rearrangement links TRBV5-1 to TRBJ1-1; D ambiguous. Trimming shortened V by 0 bases and J by 3 bases, and 12 bases separated the two germline ends. This CDR3 is built from 15 residues. Looked up from germline, CDR1 is SGHRS and CDR2 is YFSETQ. CDR3 amino acids: CASSLAGSKYTEAFF. The CDR3 DNA follows: TGCGCCAGCAGCTTGGCCGGCTCAAAGTACACTGAAGCTTTCTTT.

V usage is TRBV19 and J usage is TRBJ2-7, with D tentatively TRBD1 (5 bases). Germline CDR1 reads LNHDA; CDR2 reads SQIVND (reference sequence). CDR3 length equals 14 residues. Trimming stripped 3 bases from V and 7 bases from J, with 16 bases between. CDR3 sequence (DNA): TGTGCCAGTAGTATTTCGACAGATTTGGAGGAGCAGTACTTC. Its protein is CASSISTDLEEQYF.

This clonotype turned up a few times. The genes are TRBV5-1 and TRBJ2-7, with TRBD1 identical over 11 bases. The length of the CDR3 is 16 residues. Germline V gene data show CDR1 as SGHRS and CDR2 as YFSETQ. With V trimmed by 0 bases and J by 4 bases, 6 bases remained unmatched. CDR3 nucleotides: TGCGCCAGCAGCTTGGTCGGACAGGGGGCTTTTTACGAGCAGTACTTC. Residues: CASSLVGQGAFYEQYF.

This rearrangement joins TRBV12-3 or TRBV12-4 to TRBJ1-1, with D perhaps matching TRBD1 (5 bases). The CDR3 loop spans 15 amino acids. V lost 9 bases and J 4 bases, leaving 21 bases between the germline ends. CDR3 sequence: CASTAWGEVGTEAFF. The CDR3 DNA sequence: TGTGCCAGTACCGCGTGGGGGGAAGTGGGCACTGAAGCTTTCTTT.

This chain links TRBV5-1 with TRBJ1-2; perhaps TRBD1 as D (5 bases). The germline V gene encodes CDR1 SGHRS and CDR2 YFSETQ. This CDR3 is 15 amino acids long. V was pared by 3 bases and J by 4 bases, with 16 bases between. The CDR3 DNA reads as TGCGCCAGCAGCTGGGACCGGGGGACCTCCTATGGCTACACCTTC. Protein product: CASSWDRGTSYGYTF.